Each of the 26 T cell receptor beta chains below was sequenced from the same sample in a study of CD8 T cells in ankylosing spondylitis. Study-level points and caveats: Characteristic, it appeared, of ankylosing spondylitis blood was a TCR beta motif of eight or nine highly homologous variants.

Via MiXCR, TCRdb re-called the 5' RACE reads, giving one row per CDR3 protein. The sample yields around 140,000 distinct CDR3 sequences, roughly 18% seen once. The antigens of these receptors remain unknown. The sample taken for sequencing was blood, either unsorted or a sorted T cell fraction (not recorded which). All receptors derive from a male donor with ankylosing spondylitis.

This clonotype turned up a few times. The chain carries TRBV12-3 or TRBV12-4 and TRBJ1-4, with no clear D. Trimming took 3 bases from V and 7 from J, leaving 6 bases between them. There are 12 residues in the CDR3. For the CDR3, the DNA is TGTGCCAGCAGTTTTGGCCCTGAAAAACTGTTTTTT. Its translation: CASSFGPEKLFF.

V usage is TRBV11-3 and J usage is TRBJ2-1; 8 positions match TRBD2. This CDR3 is 15 amino acids long. The trim removed 7 bases at V and 7 bases at J, leaving 12 bases unmatched. The germline gives CDR1 SGHNT, CDR2 YENEEA. CDR3 in amino acids: CASNAPAERENEQFF. The CDR3 nucleotides read TGTGCCAGCAACGCACCAGCGGAGCGGGAGAATGAGCAGTTCTTC.

This clonotype turned up a few times. V is TRBV18 and J is TRBJ2-1, with 11 bases matching TRBD2. Germline-derived CDR1 and CDR2 are KGHSH and LQKENI. The CDR3 has 15 residues. Losses at the gene ends were 2 bases for V and 9 bases for J; bases not matched to a gene: 6. The CDR3 loop reads CASSPNSGRGIEQFF. CDR3 sequence (DNA): TGTGCCAGCTCACCAAATAGCGGGAGGGGCATTGAGCAGTTCTTC.

This clonotype was picked up a small number of times. The chain combines TRBV25-1 with TRBJ2-7; D is undetermined. CDR1 is MGHDK, CDR2 SYGVNS, per germline. The CDR3 is 12 amino acids. Deletions cut 3 bases from V and 2 bases from J, with 5 bases between. The CDR3 sequence: CASSETAYEQYF. The CDR3 bases are TGTGCCAGCAGTGAGACCGCCTACGAGCAGTACTTC.

The chain links TRBV6-1 to TRBJ2-7; tentative D call: TRBD1 (5 bases). CDR1 is MNHNS and CDR2 is SASEGT in the germline V gene. This CDR3 has 14 residues. V was pared by 3 bases and J by 5 bases, with 14 bases between. The DNA for the CDR3 is TGTGCCAGCAGTGATTACAGGACGATGGACGAGCAGTACTTC. Its protein product is CASSDYRTMDEQYF.

In its sample, this clonotype was seen once. The chain is built from TRBV2 and TRBJ2-7, with a weak D call TRBD2 (5 bases). CDR1 is SNHLY and CDR2 is FYNNEI in the germline V gene. V was cut by 5 bases and J by 6 bases, with 20 bases left in between. This CDR3 has 15 residues. CDR3 nucleotide sequence: TGTGCCAGCAGTCGGTCTACTAGAGGGCTCCGCGAGCAGTACTTC. Its protein is CASSRSTRGLREQYF.

The V gene is TRBV29-1, the J gene TRBJ2-1; TRBD2 aligns across 12 bases. The CDR3 contains 14 residues. Per the germline V gene, CDR1 is SQVTM and CDR2 is ANQGSEA. Losses at the gene ends were 7 bases for V and 4 bases for J; bases not matched to a gene: 5. This chain's CDR3 is CSGTSGTLYNEQFF. Written as DNA, the CDR3 is TGCAGCGGGACTAGCGGGACGCTATACAATGAGCAGTTCTTC.

Many counts were recorded for this clonotype. This sequence joins TRBV29-1 and TRBJ2-1; 11 bases are a match to TRBD2. CDR3 length equals 14 residues. The V gene's germline CDR1 is SQVTM and CDR2 ANQGSEA. V dropped 7 bases and J dropped 4; count of bases not matched to a gene: 6. The CDR3 nucleotides read TGCAGCGCCCGGGGACTAGCGGATTACAATGAGCAGTTCTTC. Amino acid sequence: CSARGLADYNEQFF.

This chain uses TRBV11-2 with TRBJ2-3; 10 bases align to TRBD2. The CDR3 contains 18 residues. J lost 4 bases, V lost 2 bases, and 12 bases had no gene match. The germline CDR1 and CDR2 sequences are SGHAT and FQNNGV. This CDR3 reads CASSLYPSGGVSADTQYF. The CDR3 DNA follows: TGTGCCAGCAGCTTATACCCTAGCGGGGGCGTTTCAGCAGATACGCAGTATTTT. Complete variable domain (other parts from reference TRBV11-2 and TRBJ2-3): EAGVAQSPRYKIIEKRQSVAFWCNPISGHATLYWYQQILGQGPKLLIQFQNNGVVDDSQLPKDRFSAERLKGVDSTLKIQPAKLEDSAVYLCASSLYPSGGVSADTQYFGPGTRLTVL.

The chain combines TRBV15 with TRBJ2-7, with D tentatively TRBD1 (6 bases). The V end was cut by 2 bases, the J end by 6 bases, with 11 bases between. The CDR3 totals 13 residues. Germline values: CDR1 LNHNV, CDR2 YYDKDF (reference sequence). CDR3 loop: CATSRKSGVEQYF. The CDR3 DNA reads as TGTGCCACCAGCAGAAAATCAGGGGTCGAGCAGTACTTC.

This clonotype was recorded a few times. The chain has TRBV5-1 and TRBJ1-6; D not resolved. This CDR3 is 14 amino acids long. V was shortened by 4 bases and J by 8 bases, with 13 bases between the two germline ends. Germline loops: CDR1 SGHRS, CDR2 YFSETQ. The DNA of the CDR3 is TGCGCCAGCAGCCCCGGCAGGAGAGATTCACCCCTCCACTTT. It specifies CASSPGRRDSPLHF.

The chain has TRBV28 and TRBJ2-7; 11 nucleotides agree with TRBD2. Germline CDR1 is MDHEN and CDR2 is SYDVKM. CDR3 length: 15 residues. V shed 6 bases and J 7 bases; nucleotides not matched to a gene: 11. CDR3 DNA sequence: TGTGCCAGCAGCCCGGGACTAGCGGCCTTACGGGAGCAGTACTTC. It specifies CASSPGLAALREQYF.

This clonotype was counted many times. The chain carries TRBV28 and TRBJ2-3, with 14 bases aligning to TRBD2. The length of the CDR3 is 19 residues. CDR1 is MDHEN, CDR2 SYDVKM, per germline. V dropped 6 bases and J dropped 4; count of bases not matched to a gene: 15. The CDR3 nucleotides read TGTGCCAGCAGCAAAAATCAGGGACTAGCGGGAGTCGGTGCAGATACGCAGTATTTT. Residues: CASSKNQGLAGVGADTQYF.

This clonotype appeared a few times. The chain couples TRBV24-1 to TRBJ2-1; a possible D gene is TRBD2 (6 bases). The ends were cut back, 5 bases at V and 8 bases at J, with 21 bases in the middle. The CDR3 totals 16 residues. Germline values: CDR1 KGHDR, CDR2 SFDVKD. In DNA, the CDR3 is TGTGCCACCAGTGGAGGAGGGATCCCCCACCTGGATGAGCAGTTCTTC. Translation: CATSGGGIPHLDEQFF.

This clonotype was detected a few times. The J gene is TRBJ2-1, the V gene TRBV12-3 or TRBV12-4; TRBD1 might be the D (5 bases). CDR3 length equals 13 residues. Trimming took 5 bases from V and 12 from J, leaving 17 bases between them. CDR3: CASSVSSPRGQFF. CDR3 sequence (DNA): TGTGCCAGCAGTGTATCGAGTCCTAGGGGGCAGTTCTTC.

The V and J genes are TRBV7-8 and TRBJ1-4; 10 nucleotides match TRBD1. The CDR3 covers 19 residues. Per germline, CDR1 SGHVS and CDR2 FQNEAQ. With V trimmed by 5 bases and J by 5 bases, 17 bases remained unmatched. This CDR3 reads CASSPTWDRGSSGNEKLFF. Written as DNA, the CDR3 is TGTGCCAGCAGCCCGACGTGGGACAGGGGTAGTTCTGGAAATGAAAAACTGTTTTTT.

The chain joins TRBV20-1 to TRBJ2-1, with D possibly matching TRBD2 (5 bases). Trimming removed 0 bases at V and 3 bases at J, with 15 bases between. The V gene's germline CDR1 is DFQATT and CDR2 SNEGSKA (reference sequence). The CDR3 has 16 amino acids. The CDR3 protein is CSARDVLAGDYNEQFF. CDR3 DNA sequence: TGCAGTGCTAGAGATGTGCTAGCAGGAGACTACAATGAGCAGTTCTTC.

The chain has TRBV28 and TRBJ1-1; D perhaps matches TRBD1 (6 bases). The V gene's germline CDR1 is MDHEN and CDR2 SYDVKM. Trimming removed 6 bases at V and 8 bases at J, with 16 bases between. CDR3 length: 13 residues. CDR3 in DNA: TGTGCCAGCAGCCACCAAGGACAGAAAGAAGCTTTCTTT. Translated: CASSHQGQKEAFF.

The chain combines TRBV2 with TRBJ1-2; possibly TRBD1 for D (5 bases). The CDR3 has 11 residues. The V gene's germline CDR1 is SNHLY and CDR2 FYNNEI. Trimming shortened V by 8 bases and J by 7 bases, and 11 bases separated the two germline ends. This CDR3 reads CASRDGSGYTF. The CDR3 DNA sequence: TGTGCCAGCCGGGACGGGTCTGGCTACACCTTC.

This clonotype was detected only a few times. This chain uses TRBV4-1 with TRBJ2-7, with a weak D call TRBD2 (5 bases). Germline CDR1 MGHRA, CDR2 YSYEKL. This CDR3 region has 15 residues. Trimming took 0 bases from V and 2 from J, leaving 11 bases between them. CDR3 loop: CASSQDWVEAYEQYF. The CDR3 nucleotides read TGCGCCAGCAGCCAAGATTGGGTGGAGGCCTACGAGCAGTACTTC.

V gene TRBV11-2 combines with J gene TRBJ2-7, with a possible D match to TRBD1 (6 bases). Germline values: CDR1 SGHAT, CDR2 FQNNGV. The V gene lost 5 bases and the J gene lost 3 bases, with 11 bases spanning the gap. The CDR3 runs to 13 residues. The chain's CDR3 is CASSPWDIYEQYF. CDR3 nucleotide sequence: TGTGCCAGCAGCCCCTGGGACATCTACGAGCAGTACTTC.

This chain joins TRBV5-1 and TRBJ1-5; TRBD1 might be the D (5 bases). Germline loops: CDR1 SGHRS, CDR2 YFSETQ. V lost 1 base to trimming and J lost 5 bases, with 7 bases between them. This CDR3 contains 13 residues. CDR3 nucleotides: TGCGCCAGCAGCTTGTGGGGGGATCAGCCCCAGCATTTT. It specifies CASSLWGDQPQHF.

V gene TRBV29-1 combines with J gene TRBJ2-3; 8 bases fit TRBD2. Per germline, CDR1 SQVTM and CDR2 ANQGSEA. This CDR3 region has 14 residues. The J segment lost 2 bases and the V segment lost 3 bases, leaving 4 bases of the junction unmatched. CDR3: CSVEASGFTDTQYF. The CDR3 DNA is TGCAGCGTTGAGGCTAGCGGGTTCACAGATACGCAGTATTTT.

This CDR3 is CASSQVMASRAETQYF. The CDR3 DNA follows: TGTGCCAGCAGCCAAGTCATGGCCAGCCGGGCAGAGACCCAGTACTTC. The genes are TRBV3-1 and TRBJ2-5; D unclear. Germline CDR1 reads LGHDT; CDR2 reads YNNKEL (reference sequence). The CDR3 is made up of 16 amino acids. V dropped 1 base and J dropped 4 bases, with 16 bases sitting between them.

The chain uses TRBV2 and TRBJ2-7; 10 positions agree with TRBD2. After removal of 10 bases from V and 5 bases from J, the junction contained 5 bases not matched to a gene. The CDR3 runs to 12 residues. Per the germline V gene, CDR1 is SNHLY and CDR2 is FYNNEI. The CDR3 coding sequence is TGTGCCACCCTTGGACTAGCGGACGAGCAGTACTTC. Translating gives CATLGLADEQYF. Based on the CDR3 plus reference TRBV2 and TRBJ2-7, the full variable domain is EPEVTQTPSHQVTQMGQEVILRCVPISNHLYFYWYRQILGQKVEFLVSFYNNEISEKSEIFDDQFSVERPDGSNFTLKIRSTKLEDSAMYFCATLGLADEQYFGPGTRLTVT.

This clonotype was seen ten or more times. V usage is TRBV29-1 and J usage is TRBJ1-3; D perhaps matches TRBD1 (5 bases). Germline V gene lookup returns CDR1 SQVTM and CDR2 ANQGSEA. V was pared by 6 bases and J by 0 bases, with 21 bases between. The CDR3 runs 17 residues. The CDR3 sequence: CSVEDEDSAFSGNTIYF. The CDR3 DNA sequence: TGCAGCGTGGAGGACGAAGACAGCGCCTTCTCTGGAAACACCATATATTTT.